This TCR beta chain derives from a study of blood T cell repertoires in COVID-19. Study-level information: The samples span acute and convalescent COVID-19 from the United States, Italy and Spain. Sample material is recorded as cDNA or gDNA derived from T cells, B-cell-depleted T cells, or PBMCs.

Germline lookup yields CDR1 MNHEY and CDR2 SVGAGI. The V gene lost 10 bases and the J gene lost 7 bases, with 14 bases spanning the gap. This CDR3 has 13 residues. Some clones are missing from TCRdb's copy, which holds only in-frame ones; the method was immunoSEQ multiplex PCR. Found here are about 190,000 clones, around 82% of them singletons; the top ten hold under 6.5%. Cohorts were determined from participant-reported clinical history. The genes are TRBV6-5 and TRBJ1-6; D is undetermined. The sequence was collected from a woman in her sixties with acute COVID-19. Material for sequencing was PBMCs or T cells enriched from blood (not recorded which). CDR3 coding DNA: TGTGCCACCACGCGGGTAGACAATTCACCCCTCCACTTT. Protein product: CATTRVDNSPLHF.